The clone carrying this TCR beta chain occurred a few times. Its antigen is unidentified. This record belongs to a study of cytomegalovirus exposure and HLA in healthy donors. V was shortened by 5 bases and J by 2 bases, with 10 bases between the two germline ends. The CDR3 length is 13 residues. Looked up from germline, CDR1 is SGHAT and CDR2 is FQNNGV. While unrecorded immune exposures were likely, the donors were nominally healthy when sampled. Broader study findings: One cluster of highly shared sequence variants probably arose as a sequencing artifact. Most TCR sequences showed up rarely, but some public TCRs showed up in many donors.

Amplification used 60 Vbeta primers and 13 Jbeta primers. Assay: immunoSEQ multiplex PCR; the TCRdb copy retains only in-frame clones and omits some. The table has more than 95,000 clones, approximately 78% seen once. The sample was PBMCs. The receptor's source is a woman aged 40 to 50 in good health and CMV-seronegative. The chain carries TRBV11-2 and TRBJ2-7; the D gene is possibly TRBD1 (6 bases). CDR3 nucleotides: TGTGCCAGCAGCGGGACACCAACCTACGAGCAGTACTTC. It translates to CASSGTPTYEQYF.